This entry describes one TCR beta chain. No antigen is known for it. Per-nucleotide qualities are absent, and no much larger clonotype sits a single base away. The sample contains more than one DNA sequence encoding this CDR3. This sample was taken from a study of blood T cell repertoires in COVID-19 (dated by TCRdb to about 2020). For context, the study as a whole: Samples from collaborators originated in the United States, Italy and Spain and spanned both the acute and convalescent phases of COVID-19. The prospective study material was composed of cDNA or gDNA derived from T cells, B-cell-depleted T cells, or PBMCs. Deeply sampled blood TCRbeta repertoires from subjects exposed to, actively infected with, or recovered from COVID-19 were included in the dataset. The repertoires were released in a freely available public database meant as a resource for research on the immune response to SARS-CoV-2. Samples were obtained from the ongoing ImmuneRACE study (first 160 participants) and from about 1,300 subjects provided by 6 global collaborators. The sample metadata nearly always contained a de-identified subject ID, COVID-19 status, age in years and sex. Where HLA class I and class II types were available, the types were taken from metadata supplied by the sample provider, not from assay-based typing. What the study reported, not specific to this receptor: How much clinical and demographic metadata was included differed by source and by participant, and the metadata was provided uncurated.

According to the germline V gene (reference sequence), CDR1 reads SEHNR and CDR2 reads FQNEAQ. From cysteine to phenylalanine, the CDR3 is 13 amino acids long. Of all the DNA, just the CDR3 is kept, 39 bases in frame from base 1. Germline trimming: 3 bases from V, 4 bases from J; junction bases outside gene matches: 2. The immunoSEQ Assay, a bias-controlled multiplex PCR, was used to amplify TCRbeta CDR3 regions from genomic DNA. Turning to the authors' computational methods: Within the assay, amplification of reference gene primers was used to estimate how many nucleated cells each sample contained. To quantify the absolute abundance of each unique TCRbeta CDR3 rearrangement, sequence reads were collapsed and filtered. Productive Simpson clonality was computed per sample as the square root of Simpson's diversity index over productive rearrangements. The source is immuneACCESS, and TCRdb retained only in-frame sequences with V and J called. Part of the clones is not carried over; for the studies checked, unresolved V genes explain less than half of this, and the remainder is unexplained. V, J and clone size were drawn from that table, and D and trimming were deduced from the DNA. A total of about 370,000 clones appear in this sample, 90% of them only once. The ten top clones hold 6.5% to 7% of the sample.

Each collaborating institution followed its own protocols to collect whole blood in K2EDTA tubes. For TCRbeta analysis, collaborator samples were shipped as frozen whole blood, as isolated PBMCs, or as DNA extracted from either sample type. The sequenced sample consisted of peripheral blood. The chain employs TRBV7-9 and TRBJ1-1; TRBD1 lines up with 7 middle nucleotides. This receptor was taken from a man aged 18 to 30 with active or convalescent COVID-19. The CDR3: CASSLTGSTEAFF. The nucleotides read TGTGCCAGCAGCTTGACAGGGTCCACTGAAGCTTTCTTT.